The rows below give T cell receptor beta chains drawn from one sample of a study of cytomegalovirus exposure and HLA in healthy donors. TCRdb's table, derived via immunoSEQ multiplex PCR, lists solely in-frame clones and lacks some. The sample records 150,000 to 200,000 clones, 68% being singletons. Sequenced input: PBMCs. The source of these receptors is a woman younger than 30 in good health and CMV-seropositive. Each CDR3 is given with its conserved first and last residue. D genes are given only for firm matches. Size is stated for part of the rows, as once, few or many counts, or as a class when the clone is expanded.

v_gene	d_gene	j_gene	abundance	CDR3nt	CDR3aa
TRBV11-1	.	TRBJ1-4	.	TGTGCCAGCAGCAACAGCAATGAAAAACTGTTTTTT	CASSNSNEKLFF
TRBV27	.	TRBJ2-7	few	TGTGCCAGCAGTTCAGGATTGAGCTCCTACGAGCAGTACTTC	CASSSGLSSYEQYF
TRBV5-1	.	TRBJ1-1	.	TGCGCCAGCAGCTTAGCGGGGGACACTGAAGCTTTCTTT	CASSLAGDTEAFF
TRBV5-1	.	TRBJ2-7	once	TGCGCCAGCAGCTTGGAAGGGGGAATCGCCTCCTACGAGCAGTACTTC	CASSLEGGIASYEQYF
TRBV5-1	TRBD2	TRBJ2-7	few	TGCGCCAGCAGCCCCCGGGGACCTAGCGGGGTATCCTACGAGCAGTACTTC	CASSPRGPSGVSYEQYF
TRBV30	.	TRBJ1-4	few	TGTGCCTGGAGTGAGGGACACTGGAATGAAAAACTGTTTTTT	CAWSEGHWNEKLFF
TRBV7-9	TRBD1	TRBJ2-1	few	TGTGCCAGCAGCTTAAGAGGGACAGGCCTTTACAATGAGCAGTTCTTC	CASSLRGTGLYNEQFF
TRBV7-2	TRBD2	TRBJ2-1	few	TGTGCCAGCAGGACTGAACCGGGACTAGCGGGAGGCGGGCAGTTCTTC	CASRTEPGLAGGGQFF
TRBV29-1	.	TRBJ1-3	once	TGCAGCGTTCAGGGTACTGGAAACACCATATATTTT	CSVQGTGNTIYF
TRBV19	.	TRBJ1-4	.	TGTGCCAGTAGTATAGGGGACACAACTAATGAAAAACTGTTTTTT	CASSIGDTTNEKLFF
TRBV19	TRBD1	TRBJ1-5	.	TGTGCCAGTAGTACCCTGGACAGGGGGTTTGATCAGCCCCAGCATTTT	CASSTLDRGFDQPQHF
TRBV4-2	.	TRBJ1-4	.	TGTGCCAGCAGCCAAGATTTTAGTCAGGAAAATGAAAAACTGTTTTTT	CASSQDFSQENEKLFF
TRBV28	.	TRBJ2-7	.	TGTGCCAGCTTAGACTCCAGCTCCTACGAGCAGTACTTC	CASLDSSSYEQYF
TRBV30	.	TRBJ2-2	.	TGTGCCTGGGAGCCGGGAGTGAGTACCGGGGAGCTGTTTTTT	CAWEPGVSTGELFF
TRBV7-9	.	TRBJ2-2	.	TGTGCCAGCAGCTTAGTCCCGGACAGTTACACCGGGGAGCTGTTTTTT	CASSLVPDSYTGELFF
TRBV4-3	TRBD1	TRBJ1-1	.	TGCGCCAGCAGCCAAGATCGAGGGGGCCGGAACACTGAAGCTTTCTTT	CASSQDRGGRNTEAFF
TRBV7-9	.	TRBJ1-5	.	TGTTCCAGCAGTTTTTTTAGACAGGCGACTTACAATCAGCCCCAGCATTTT	CSSSFFRQATYNQPQHF
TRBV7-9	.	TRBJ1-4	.	TGTGCCAGCAGCTTAGAAGACTCCGACTGGGAAAAACTGTTTTTT	CASSLEDSDWEKLFF
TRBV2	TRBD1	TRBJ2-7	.	TGTGCCAGCAGTGAATCTAACAGGGGGTACGAGCAGTACTTC	CASSESNRGYEQYF
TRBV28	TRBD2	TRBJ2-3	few	TGTGCCAGCAGTCCATGGACTAGCTTGGGCACAGATACGCAGTATTTT	CASSPWTSLGTDTQYF
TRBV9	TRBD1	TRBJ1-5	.	TGTGCCAGCAGCGTACAGCGTCGAATTCCTCTAACACGACAGGGCCAGAATCAGCCCCAGCATTTT	CASSVQRRIPLTRQGQNQPQHF
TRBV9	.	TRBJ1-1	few	TGTGCCAGCAGCAAGAGGGGAGGGACTGAAGCTTTCTTT	CASSKRGGTEAFF
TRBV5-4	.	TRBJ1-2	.	TGTGCCAGCAGCTCCGGGTTGAAGGTGGCGGATGGCTACACCTTC	CASSSGLKVADGYTF
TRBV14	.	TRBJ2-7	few	TGTGCCAGCAGCCATTCCCCACAGGGCACCTACGAGCAGTACTTC	CASSHSPQGTYEQYF
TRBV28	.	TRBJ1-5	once	TGTGCCAGCTGCATGGACAGTATTTCTCAGCCCCAGCATTTT	CASCMDSISQPQHF
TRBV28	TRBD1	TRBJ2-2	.	TGTGCCAGCAGTTTATTTCGGACAGGGGTTATCGGGGAGCTGTTTTTT	CASSLFRTGVIGELFF
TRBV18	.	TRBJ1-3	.	TGTGCCAGCTCACCACAAGCAGGGGCCACATCTGGAAACACCATATATTTT	CASSPQAGATSGNTIYF
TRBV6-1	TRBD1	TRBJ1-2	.	TGTGCCAGCAGTACTTTCACAGGGGACTATGGCTACACCTTC	CASSTFTGDYGYTF
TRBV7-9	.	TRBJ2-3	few	TGTGCCAGCAGCACATTAATATCGGGGGAATTCACATCGGATACGCAGTATTTT	CASSTLISGEFTSDTQYF
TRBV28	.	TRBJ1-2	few	TGTGCCAGCAGTGCTCCGGGACGGGGGTTGTATGGCTACACCTTC	CASSAPGRGLYGYTF
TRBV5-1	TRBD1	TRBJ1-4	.	TGCGCCAGCAGGGGGACGCTTATTGACCGGGACAGGGGGGATGAAAAACTGTTTTTT	CASRGTLIDRDRGDEKLFF
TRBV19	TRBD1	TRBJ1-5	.	TGTGCCAGTAGTATAGATCGCTGGAAACAGGGGGGGGAAAATCAGCCCCAGCATTTT	CASSIDRWKQGGENQPQHF
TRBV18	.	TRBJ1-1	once	TGTGCCAGCTCACCACCGTCCCGGACAGCGAACACTGAAGCTTTCTTT	CASSPPSRTANTEAFF
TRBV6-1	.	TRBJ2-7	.	TGTGCCAGCAGTGGGTCCCCTAGGGTGGGGGCCTCCTACGAGCAGTACTTC	CASSGSPRVGASYEQYF
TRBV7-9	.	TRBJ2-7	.	TGTGCCAGCAGCCAGGCAGGGGTTAACGAGCAGTACTTC	CASSQAGVNEQYF
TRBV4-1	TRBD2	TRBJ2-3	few	TGCGCCAGCAGCCAAGGCGGCGGGGGGGTTGGAGATACGCAGTATTTT	CASSQGGGGVGDTQYF
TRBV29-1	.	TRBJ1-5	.	TGCAGCGTTGGCGGCCAACAAAATCAGCCCCAGCATTTT	CSVGGQQNQPQHF
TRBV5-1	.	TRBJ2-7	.	TGCGCCAGCAGGCGACAGACTAGTAGCTCCTACGAGCAGTACTTC	CASRRQTSSSYEQYF
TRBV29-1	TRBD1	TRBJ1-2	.	TGCAGCGTGGGACAGGGGGCTAACTATGGCTACACCTTC	CSVGQGANYGYTF
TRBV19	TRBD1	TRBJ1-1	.	TGTGCCAGTAGTATAGTCCGGGACAGTGAAGCTTTCTTT	CASSIVRDSEAFF
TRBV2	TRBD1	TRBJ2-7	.	TGTGCCAGTAGAACAGGGGGCGGTAATTCGGGGCAGTACTTC	CASRTGGGNSGQYF
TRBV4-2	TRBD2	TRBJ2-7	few	TGTGCCAGCAGCCGCCCTAGCGGATCAATCTACGAGCAGTACTTC	CASSRPSGSIYEQYF
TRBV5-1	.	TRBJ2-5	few	TGCGCCAGCAGCTTGTTGGTGGCGCAGGGAGGAGAGACCCAGTACTTC	CASSLLVAQGGETQYF
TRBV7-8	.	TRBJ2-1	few	TGTGCCAGCAGCTTAGGACTAGGAAGGAATGAGCAGTTCTTC	CASSLGLGRNEQFF
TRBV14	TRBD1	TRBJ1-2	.	TGTGCCAGCAGCCAAGAGCCGGAGACAGGGGGGCATGGCTACACCTTC	CASSQEPETGGHGYTF
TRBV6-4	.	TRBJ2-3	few	TGTGCCAGCAGTGACTCCTCTTTTAGCACAGATACGCAGTATTTT	CASSDSSFSTDTQYF
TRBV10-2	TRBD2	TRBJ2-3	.	TGCGCCAGCAGCGAGGGACTAGCGGGTCGACATACGCAGTATTTT	CASSEGLAGRHTQYF
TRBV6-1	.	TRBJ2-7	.	TGTGCCAGCGAGGTGGTTACTAGATTCCCCTACGAGCAGTACTTC	CASEVVTRFPYEQYF
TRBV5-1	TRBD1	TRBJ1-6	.	TGCGCCAGCAGCACCCGGGACAGGGGTGGGTCACCCCTCCACTTT	CASSTRDRGGSPLHF
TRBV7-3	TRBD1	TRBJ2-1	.	TGTGCCAGCAGCTTAATCAGGGGGAATAACAATGAGCAGTTCTTC	CASSLIRGNNNEQFF
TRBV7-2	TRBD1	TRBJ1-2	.	TGTGCCAGCAGCTTAGTTCAGGGGGCGTCAGGCTACACCTTC	CASSLVQGASGYTF
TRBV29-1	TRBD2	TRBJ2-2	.	TGCAGCGTTGTCCCGGGACTAGATGCCACCGGGGAGCTGTTTTTT	CSVVPGLDATGELFF
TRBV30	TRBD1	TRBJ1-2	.	TGTGCCTGGTATCCGGGACAGGGAGAGGAGGGCTACACCTTC	CAWYPGQGEEGYTF
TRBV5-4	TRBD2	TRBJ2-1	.	TGTGCCAGCAGCGCTCGGACTAGCGGGGGTGATGAGCAGTTCTTC	CASSARTSGGDEQFF
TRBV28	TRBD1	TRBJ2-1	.	TGTGCCAGCAGTTGGGACAGAACCTACAATGAGCAGTTCTTC	CASSWDRTYNEQFF